The source of this T cell receptor beta chain is a study of tumor-infiltrating lymphocytes in oesophageal squamous cell carcinoma. This clonotype was seen repeatedly, ten times or more. From germline, CDR1 is SGHRS and CDR2 YFSETQ. CDR3 length: 13 residues. V was shortened by 5 bases and J by 6 bases, with 12 bases between the two germline ends. TCRdb reprocessed the PCR reads via MiXCR and lists one record per CDR3 protein. The table lists more than 10,000 distinct CDR3 sequences, more than 55% of them singletons. The chain joins TRBV5-1 to TRBJ2-1, with D possibly being TRBD2 (6 bases). The material sequenced was esophageal tumor tissue. This clonotype was sampled from a female donor with esophageal squamous cell carcinoma. The CDR3: CASSGGTRNEQFF. The CDR3 DNA sequence: TGCGCCAGCAGTGGCGGGACCCGCAATGAGCAGTTCTTC.